Here is one T cell receptor beta chain with its context. At least ten counts were recorded for this clonotype. It has no known antigen specificity. No quality values exist for individual bases; no much larger clone is one base distant. Libraries were constructed by PCR. Instrument on record: HiSeq X Ten. TCR repertoires were characterized by high-throughput sequencing. Using fastp trimming at Q25 and MiXCR clonotype assembly, TCRdb reanalyzed the public sequencing data and kept in-frame beta chains. Each entry merges the rows of one CDR3 protein and shows their most common DNA and genes. Present in this sample are approximately 12,000 distinct CDR3 sequences, approximately 51% of which were seen just once. The ten largest clones represent approximately 16% of the sample. Cut back by 8 bases and 6 bases, the V and J ends lie 20 bases apart. The CDR3 numbers 15 residues from cysteine through phenylalanine. CDR3 DNA is the only sequence kept; it has 45 bases, read in frame from the first base. Based on the germline V gene, the CDR1 and CDR2 sequences are MNHEY and SVGAGI.

The sample originates from a study of esophageal squamous cell carcinoma under preoperative chemotherapy (dated by TCRdb to the late 2010s). At the level of the whole study: Both tumor-infiltrating lymphocytes and peripheral blood T cells had their TCR repertoires profiled in the study. The effects of paclitaxel-nedaplatin chemotherapy on T-cell receptor repertoires in patients with esophageal squamous cell carcinoma were assessed. The cohort comprised roughly 5 patients with primary esophageal squamous cell carcinoma. Repertoires from samples taken before paclitaxel-nedaplatin therapy were compared with repertoires from samples taken after paclitaxel-nedaplatin therapy.

This specimen's time point label, interpreted: before preoperative PTX-NDP chemotherapy. Before surgery, patients were given paclitaxel-nedaplatin as preoperative chemotherapy. Overall study results and their limits: Only 4 or 5 patients with esophageal squamous cell carcinoma were analyzed, making for a small cohort. Tumor-infiltrating lymphocytes after treatment appeared to come partly from peripheral T cells migrating into the tumor, rather than solely from local clonal changes. After chemotherapy, peripheral T cells showed a significant rise in TCR diversity, whereas tumor-infiltrating lymphocytes did not. Clonotype frequencies shifted immediately and substantially under paclitaxel-nedaplatin therapy, and abundant clones were more likely to contract than to amplify.

Sampling took place from a patient given preoperative chemotherapy. The origin of this receptor is a human donor with esophageal squamous cell carcinoma. The donor label of this sample is uncertain. The sequence is built from TRBV6-5 and TRBJ1-5; the best D guess is TRBD1, with 5 bases matching. CDR3 loop: CASCLGQGGRQPQHF. The DNA is as follows: TGTGCCAGCTGTTTGGGGCAGGGAGGACGTCAGCCCCAGCATTTT.